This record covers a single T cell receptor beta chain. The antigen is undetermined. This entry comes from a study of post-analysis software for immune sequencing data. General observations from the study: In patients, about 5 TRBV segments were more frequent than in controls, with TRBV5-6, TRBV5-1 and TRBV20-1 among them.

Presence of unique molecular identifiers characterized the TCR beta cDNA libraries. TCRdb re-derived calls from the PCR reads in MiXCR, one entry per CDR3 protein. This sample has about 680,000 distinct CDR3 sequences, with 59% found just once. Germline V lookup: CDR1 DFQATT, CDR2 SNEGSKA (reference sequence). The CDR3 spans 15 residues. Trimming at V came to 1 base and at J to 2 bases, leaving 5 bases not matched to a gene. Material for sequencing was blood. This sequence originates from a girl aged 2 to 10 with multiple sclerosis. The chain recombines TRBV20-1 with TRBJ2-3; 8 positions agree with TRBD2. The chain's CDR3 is CSARGAGGLTDTQYF. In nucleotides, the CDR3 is TGCAGTGCTAGAGGGGCGGGAGGCCTCACAGATACGCAGTATTTT.